Detailed here is one TCR beta chain. Its target is unknown. The data belong to a study of shared clonotypes between healthy human individuals. The material for each subset, its genomic DNA, was split evenly across several immunoSEQ plates. Each PCR replicate from the sorted subsets contained about 200 ng DNA, which is some 32,000 T cell genomes. Data came from immunoSEQ multiplex PCR; TCRdb stores just in-frame clones and leaves some out. The profile covers 2,500,000 or so clones, with 92% appearing a single time and 0.37% taken by the ten largest. Study conclusions and caveats: Estimated richness was generally greater in naive than memory subsets.

The sequencing sample was made of naive CD4+ T cells from PBMCs. Subset of the sample: CD45RA+ positively selected. The TCR was taken from a man younger than 35 in good health. Some clones in this sample may be carry-over from other donors' samples.

As DNA, the CDR3 is TGTGCCAGTACTTACCGAAGCGACAGGACAGATACGCAGTATTTT. Translating it yields CASTYRSDRTDTQYF. The chain employs TRBV19 and TRBJ2-3; D is perhaps TRBD1 (6 bases). The CDR3 loop spans 15 amino acids. V was clipped by 7 bases and J by 3 bases, with 17 bases between them. From germline, CDR1 is LNHDA and CDR2 SQIVND (reference sequence).